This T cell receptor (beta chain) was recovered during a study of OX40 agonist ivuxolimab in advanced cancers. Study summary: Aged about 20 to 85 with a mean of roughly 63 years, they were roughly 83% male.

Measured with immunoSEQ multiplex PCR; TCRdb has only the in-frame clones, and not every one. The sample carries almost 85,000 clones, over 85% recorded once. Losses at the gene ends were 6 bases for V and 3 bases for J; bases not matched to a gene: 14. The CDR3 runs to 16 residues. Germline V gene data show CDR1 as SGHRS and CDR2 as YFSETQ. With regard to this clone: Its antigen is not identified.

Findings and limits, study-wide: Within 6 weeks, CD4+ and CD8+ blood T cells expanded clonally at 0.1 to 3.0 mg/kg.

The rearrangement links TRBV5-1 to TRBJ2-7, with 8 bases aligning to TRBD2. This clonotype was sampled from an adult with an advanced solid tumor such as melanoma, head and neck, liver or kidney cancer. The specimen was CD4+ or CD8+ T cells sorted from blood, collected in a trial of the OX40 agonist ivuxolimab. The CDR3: CASTFSAGTRVYEQYF. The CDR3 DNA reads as TGCGCCAGCACCTTTTCAGCCGGGACTAGGGTCTACGAGCAGTACTTC.